A selection of T cell receptor beta chains follows, all from one sample in a study of Graves' ophthalmopathy and Graves' hyperthyroidism. TCRdb analysed the multiplex PCR reads with MiXCR anew, one entry per CDR3 protein. The sample includes some 200,000 distinct CDR3 sequences, roughly 29% seen only once; the top ten take 9.1%. The sequencing input was peripheral blood. Receptors originate from a man aged 50 to 59 with Graves' ophthalmopathy. The CDR3 runs from the conserved cysteine through the conserved F or W. D genes are given only for firm matches. Clone size is shown for a subset of rows, as once, few, many or a class of expanded clone.

v_gene	j_gene	d_gene	abundance	CDR3aa	CDR3nt
TRBV6-1	TRBJ2-2	.	many	CATFRDLNTGELFF	TGTGCCACTTTCCGGGATCTTAACACCGGGGAGCTGTTTTTT
TRBV7-3	TRBJ2-5	TRBD2	many	CASSLTGTTFQETQYF	TGTGCCAGCAGCTTAACGGGGACTACTTTTCAAGAGACCCAGTACTTC
TRBV20-1	TRBJ2-7	TRBD1	.	CSALPGTGKPYEQYF	TGCAGTGCTTTACCCGGGACAGGGAAACCCTACGAGCAGTACTTC
TRBV28	TRBJ2-7	TRBD1	few	CASSSPGQGTEQYF	TGTGCCAGCAGTTCGCCGGGACAGGGGACCGAGCAGTACTTC
TRBV6-1	TRBJ2-7	TRBD1	.	CASSEAWLQGVYEQYF	TGTGCCAGCAGTGAAGCATGGTTACAGGGGGTCTACGAGCAGTACTTC
TRBV7-8	TRBJ2-2	TRBD2	.	CASSLFLAGANTGELFF	TGTGCCAGCAGCTTATTCTTAGCGGGAGCGAACACCGGGGAGCTGTTTTTT
TRBV19	TRBJ2-7	.	many	CASCPGGGYEQYF	TGTGCCAGCTGCCCCGGAGGAGGCTACGAGCAGTACTTC
TRBV28	TRBJ1-1	.	many	CASRTSGRGAEAFF	TGTGCCAGCAGAACCTCAGGGAGGGGGGCAGAAGCTTTCTTT
TRBV11-2	TRBJ2-5	TRBD2	many	CASVLTAGVGETQYF	TGTGCCAGCGTACTAACAGCGGGAGTGGGGGAGACCCAGTACTTC
TRBV4-3	TRBJ2-7	TRBD1	many	CASSQDVIGDSSYEQYF	TGCGCCAGCAGCCAAGATGTGATAGGGGACAGCTCCTACGAGCAGTACTTC
TRBV15	TRBJ1-1	.	many	CATSMGGARGTEAFF	TGTGCCACCAGCATGGGAGGGGCGAGGGGCACTGAAGCTTTCTTT
TRBV20-1	TRBJ1-1	.	many	CSAARTVNTEAFF	TGCAGTGCGGCGAGGACAGTGAACACTGAAGCTTTCTTT
TRBV25-1	TRBJ2-2	.	.	CASSEFGPTGRGTGELFF	TGTGCCAGCAGTGAATTCGGGCCAACGGGTAGGGGGACCGGGGAGCTGTTTTTT
TRBV28	TRBJ2-7	TRBD1	many	CASTPGDRGWYEQYF	TGTGCCAGCACCCCGGGGGACAGGGGGTGGTACGAGCAGTACTTC
TRBV2	TRBJ2-5	.	many	CASRTGTHIF	TGTGCCAGCAGAACCGGGACTCACATTTTC
TRBV4-1	TRBJ2-4	.	many	CASSQPLVSVAKNIQYF	TGCGCCAGCAGCCAACCACTAGTTTCCGTGGCCAAAAACATTCAGTACTTC
TRBV4-1	TRBJ2-5	TRBD2	many	CASSQDGGRGQETQYF	TGCGCCAGCAGCCAAGATGGAGGGCGGGGGCAAGAGACCCAGTACTTC
TRBV24-1	TRBJ2-7	TRBD1	.	CATSAGDSTYEQYF	TGTGCCACCAGTGCTGGGGACAGCACCTACGAGCAGTACTTC
TRBV5-1	TRBJ2-5	TRBD1	many	CASSKGQGTQYF	TGCGCCAGCAGCAAGGGACAGGGGACCCAGTACTTC
TRBV30	TRBJ1-2	.	many	CAWSVTPYGYTF	TGTGCCTGGAGTGTGACCCCCTATGGCTACACCTTC
TRBV28	TRBJ1-3	.	.	CASSFRRGAGNTIYF	TGTGCCAGCAGTTTTAGAAGGGGCGCGGGAAACACCATATATTTT
TRBV12-3/TRBV12-4	TRBJ1-3	.	.	CASTRSPGNTIYF	TGTGCCAGCACCCGGAGTCCTGGAAACACCATATATTTT
TRBV28	TRBJ1-6	.	many	CASSLHGSNSPLHF	TGTGCCAGCAGTTTACACGGGAGTAATTCACCCCTCCACTTT
TRBV6-4	TRBJ1-5	.	many	CASQGNQPQHF	TGTGCCAGCCAGGGGAATCAGCCCCAGCATTTT
TRBV10-3	TRBJ2-5	.	.	CAISEMAAAQETQYF	TGTGCCATCAGCGAGATGGCGGCAGCCCAAGAGACCCAGTACTTC
TRBV6-2/TRBV6-3	TRBJ1-5	.	few	CASSYSVDRRNQPQHF	TGTGCCAGCAGTTACTCCGTGGACAGACGGAATCAGCCCCAGCATTTT
TRBV2	TRBJ2-5	.	.	CASSAYYQETQYF	TGTGCCAGCAGTGCCTACTACCAAGAGACCCAGTACTTC
TRBV28	TRBJ2-5	.	many	CASSLPGRRETQYF	TGTGCCAGCAGTTTACCAGGCCGCCGGGAGACCCAGTACTTC
TRBV6-5	TRBJ1-1	.	many	CASDLSNTEAFF	TGTGCCAGCGACCTATCGAACACTGAAGCTTTCTTT
TRBV7-9	TRBJ1-1	.	many	CASSMGLYTEAFF	TGTGCCAGCAGCATGGGACTGTACACTGAAGCTTTCTTT
TRBV7-2	TRBJ1-3	.	many	CASSLGPGSGNTIYF	TGTGCCAGCAGCTTAGGGCCAGGGTCTGGAAACACCATATATTTT
TRBV10-3	TRBJ2-7	TRBD2	many	CAIRLASAYEQYF	TGTGCCATCAGACTAGCGTCGGCCTACGAGCAGTACTTC
TRBV19	TRBJ1-1	.	many	CASGMDRLNTEAFF	TGTGCCAGTGGAATGGACCGATTGAACACTGAAGCTTTCTTT
TRBV6-4	TRBJ1-5	.	many	CASSDAPGSNQPQHF	TGTGCCAGCAGTGACGCTCCGGGGAGCAATCAGCCCCAGCATTTT
TRBV18	TRBJ2-7	.	many	CASSPRSHKGEQYF	TGTGCCAGCTCACCAAGGTCTCACAAAGGCGAGCAGTACTTC
TRBV30	TRBJ2-7	TRBD1	.	CAWSVIGTGAYEQYF	TGTGCCTGGAGTGTAATCGGGACAGGGGCCTACGAGCAGTACTTC
TRBV6-1	TRBJ2-5	TRBD2	.	CASSRLAGGRGGETQYF	TGTGCCAGCAGCAGACTAGCGGGAGGGCGGGGAGGAGAGACCCAGTACTTC
TRBV7-3	TRBJ2-7	TRBD1	many	CASSLTGTGGTEQYF	TGTGCCAGCAGCTTAACCGGGACAGGGGGAACCGAGCAGTACTTC
TRBV20-1	TRBJ2-7	TRBD2	.	CSASPSGTEQYF	TGCAGTGCTAGCCCTAGCGGGACCGAGCAGTACTTC
TRBV12-3/TRBV12-4	TRBJ2-7	TRBD1	.	CASSSRGQGIEQYF	TGTGCCAGCAGTTCCAGGGGGCAAGGCATCGAGCAGTACTTC
TRBV24-1	TRBJ2-5	.	.	CATSDTDGKETQYF	TGTGCCACCAGTGATACAGATGGAAAAGAGACCCAGTACTTC
TRBV6-4	TRBJ2-2	TRBD2	many	CATKATSGRKGNTGELFF	TGTGCCACCAAAGCGACTAGCGGGAGAAAGGGGAACACCGGGGAGCTGTTTTTT
TRBV12-3/TRBV12-4	TRBJ2-2	.	few	CASSIVPGELFF	TGTGCCAGCAGTATAGTACCCGGGGAGCTGTTTTTT
TRBV27	TRBJ1-1	TRBD1	many	CASSFWTGDTEAFF	TGTGCCAGCAGTTTTTGGACAGGGGACACTGAAGCTTTCTTT
TRBV28	TRBJ1-5	.	many	CASSLQQGHQPQHF	TGTGCCAGCAGTTTGCAACAGGGTCATCAGCCCCAGCATTTT
TRBV6-2/TRBV6-3	TRBJ2-2	.	.	CASRPRGTGELFF	TGTGCCAGCAGACCCAGGGGCACCGGGGAGCTGTTTTTT
TRBV28	TRBJ2-2	TRBD1	many	CASGTGVTGELFF	TGTGCCTCTGGGACAGGGGTTACCGGGGAGCTGTTTTTT
TRBV4-3	TRBJ1-1	.	many	CASSQDAGIGDTEAFF	TGCGCCAGCAGCCAAGATGCGGGGATTGGAGACACTGAAGCTTTCTTT
TRBV28	TRBJ1-6	TRBD1	many	CASSSDRQGADNSPLHF	TGTGCCAGCAGTTCAGACCGACAGGGGGCCGATAATTCACCCCTCCACTTT
TRBV12-3/TRBV12-4	TRBJ2-7	.	once	CASSFGGWDEQYF	TGTGCCAGCAGTTTTGGCGGGTGGGACGAGCAGTACTTC
TRBV6-5	TRBJ1-5	.	many	CASSYSRPYSNQPQHF	TGTGCCAGCAGTTACTCGAGGCCATATAGCAATCAGCCCCAGCATTTT
TRBV6-2/TRBV6-3	TRBJ1-2	.	many	CASSYSWAAVGNYGYTF	TGTGCCAGCAGTTACTCGTGGGCCGCCGTGGGGAACTATGGCTACACCTTC
TRBV3-1	TRBJ2-7	.	many	CASSQVAYEQYF	TGTGCCAGCAGCCAAGTGGCCTACGAGCAGTACTTC
TRBV11-2	TRBJ2-2	TRBD2	.	CASSLREGLSNTGELFF	TGTGCCAGCAGCTTAAGGGAGGGCCTCTCGAACACCGGGGAGCTGTTTTTT
TRBV7-8	TRBJ1-1	TRBD1	many	CASSLGGTGTGEAFF	TGTGCCAGCAGCTTAGGCGGGACAGGGACTGGGGAAGCTTTCTTT
TRBV7-2	TRBJ1-5	TRBD1	many	CASSSDSTGGNQPQHF	TGTGCCAGCAGCTCAGACTCCACAGGGGGCAATCAGCCCCAGCATTTT
TRBV2	TRBJ1-5	.	once	CASSEKEQSNQPQHF	TGTGCCAGCAGTGAAAAGGAGCAGAGCAATCAGCCCCAGCATTTT
TRBV6-1	TRBJ2-7	.	few	CASSRGRSSYEQYF	TGTGCCAGCAGTCGGGGACGGAGCTCCTACGAGCAGTACTTC
TRBV11-2	TRBJ2-7	TRBD2	many	CAAAGSGRVEQYF	TGTGCCGCCGCGGGTAGCGGGAGGGTCGAGCAGTACTTC
TRBV29-1	TRBJ1-2	TRBD1	.	CSVSGGDYGYTF	TGCAGCGTCTCAGGGGGGGATTATGGCTACACCTTC